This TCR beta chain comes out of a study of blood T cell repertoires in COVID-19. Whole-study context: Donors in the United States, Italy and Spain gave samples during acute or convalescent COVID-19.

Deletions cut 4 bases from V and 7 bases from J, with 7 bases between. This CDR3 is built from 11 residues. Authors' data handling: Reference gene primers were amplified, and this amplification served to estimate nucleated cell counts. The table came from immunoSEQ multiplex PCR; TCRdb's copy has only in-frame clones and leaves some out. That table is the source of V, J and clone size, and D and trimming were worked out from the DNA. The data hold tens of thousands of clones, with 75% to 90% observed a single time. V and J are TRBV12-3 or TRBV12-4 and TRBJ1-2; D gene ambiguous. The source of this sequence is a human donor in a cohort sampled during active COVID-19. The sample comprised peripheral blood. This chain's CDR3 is CASSYRFGYTF. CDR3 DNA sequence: TGTGCCAGCAGTTACAGATTTGGCTACACCTTC.